This T cell receptor (beta chain) was documented in a study of cytomegalovirus exposure and HLA in healthy donors. Study-level findings and limits: In a later analysis, TCR association rates varied by HLA locus: DRB1 most, HLA-C fewest. In a later analysis, at a false discovery rate of 0.05, under 20,000 TCR beta sequences matched HLA alleles. Generally TCR sequences proved uncommon, though certain public TCRs appeared in numerous donors. In vitro testing confirmed three CMV-associated chains as specific for CMV antigens.

Worth noting for this clone: Its cognate antigen is unknown.

The V gene end was trimmed by 5 bases and the J gene end by 5 bases; junction bases not matched to a gene: 4. The CDR3 length is 13 residues. From germline, CDR1 is SGHAT and CDR2 FQNNGV. Primers: 60 Vbeta forward and 13 Jbeta reverse. The method was immunoSEQ multiplex PCR; TCRdb's version includes in-frame clones alone and lacks a portion of them. The repertoire table contains 75,000 to 80,000 clones. The clonotype originates from a man aged 18 to 30 in good health and CMV-seropositive. The sequencing input was PBMCs. The chain has TRBV11-2 and TRBJ1-2; 8 bases map to TRBD1. CDR3 nucleotides: TGTGCCAGCAGCCAGGGGGCGGGATATGGCTACACCTTC. Its translation is CASSQGAGYGYTF.